Described below is a single T cell receptor (beta chain) sequence and its context. The protocol was immunoSEQ multiplex PCR, while the TCRdb copy is restricted to in-frame clones and leaves out a portion. The top ten clones hold approximately 1.9% of a sample with 300,000 to 400,000 clones, about 85% of them seen once. This specimen belongs to a study of blood T cell repertoires in COVID-19. Study background: Sites across the United States, Italy and Spain contributed samples from acute and convalescent COVID-19.

Trimming removed 4 bases at V and 4 bases at J, with 10 bases between. This CDR3 comprises 13 residues. The origin of this receptor is a woman aged 30 to 39 who had been exposed to COVID-19. The chain uses TRBV12-3 or TRBV12-4 and TRBJ1-2, with D possibly being TRBD1 (5 bases). Sequencing used PBMCs or T cells enriched from blood (not recorded which). The CDR3 sequence is CASSSGGPYGYTF. DNA for the CDR3: TGTGCCAGCAGTTCCGGGGGTCCCTATGGCTACACCTTC.